Below are 13 T cell receptor beta chains sequenced from a single sample in a study of shared clonotypes between healthy human individuals. Produced via immunoSEQ multiplex PCR; TCRdb's table is partial and in-frame only. The data show hundreds of thousands of clones, 90% to 95% seen once. Selected positively for CCR7 and CD45RO-negative, naive CD8 cells excluded terminally differentiated effector memory CD45RA+ cells. The sequenced sample was naive CD8+ T cells sorted from blood. Receptor source: a man aged 25 to 45 in good health.

This clone was seen just once. The rearrangement links TRBV25-1 to TRBJ2-1, with 7 bases matching TRBD1. CDR3 length equals 16 residues. The V gene end was trimmed by 0 bases and the J gene end by 5 bases; junction bases not matched to a gene: 7. The germline V gene has CDR1 MGHDK and CDR2 SYGVNS. The CDR3 loop is CASSEYRGPMDNEQFF. CDR3 in DNA: TGTGCCAGCAGTGAATATAGGGGGCCGATGGACAATGAGCAGTTCTTC.

The chain combines TRBV11-2 with TRBJ2-3; TRBD2 matches at 13 bases. Germline V gene sequence: CDR1 SGHAT, CDR2 FQNNGV. The CDR3 is 15 amino acids. V dropped 5 bases and J dropped 8; count of bases not matched to a gene: 7. The CDR3 here is CASSPGLAGVGTQYF. The CDR3 DNA is TGTGCCAGCAGCCCTGGACTAGCGGGAGTAGGTACGCAGTATTTT.

The chain recombines TRBV2 with TRBJ2-1; D ambiguous. This CDR3 is built from 13 residues. Germline-derived CDR1 and CDR2 are SNHLY and FYNNEI. The V end lost 8 bases, the J end lost 7 bases, and 15 bases lay between the germline ends. The CDR3 DNA reads as TGTGCCAGCCTATCTTCCCAGAAGAATGAGCAGTTCTTC. Amino acid sequence: CASLSSQKNEQFF.

The chain is built from TRBV28 and TRBJ1-2; TRBD1 aligns across 7 bases. The germline V gene encodes CDR1 MDHEN and CDR2 SYDVKM. CDR3 size: 15 residues. The V and J ends lost 5 bases and 2 bases, in that order; junction bases with no gene match: 8. The DNA of the CDR3 is TGTGCCAGCAGTCTAACAGGGGCCCTGAACTATGGCTACACCTTC. Its protein is CASSLTGALNYGYTF.

The CDR3 DNA follows: TGTGCCAGCAGCACTAGCGGTTACGAGCAGTACTTC. Translating gives CASSTSGYEQYF. The V call is TRBV27, the J call TRBJ2-7; 8 bases map to TRBD2. Germline V gives CDR1 MNHEY, CDR2 SMNVEV (reference sequence). The CDR3 spans 12 residues. The V and J ends lost 6 bases and 4 bases, in that order; junction bases with no gene match: 2.

V usage is TRBV9 and J usage is TRBJ2-1; D not certain. Looked up from germline, CDR1 is SGDLS and CDR2 is YYNGEE. The CDR3 has 15 amino acids. The germline V and J ends were trimmed by 4 bases and 0 bases, with 11 bases remaining between them. CDR3 residues: CASSLTDSSYNEQFF. In DNA, the CDR3 is TGTGCCAGCAGCCTGACTGATAGCTCCTACAATGAGCAGTTCTTC. Full variable domain (outside the CDR3, taken from reference TRBV9 and TRBJ2-1): DSGVTQTPKHLITATGQRVTLRCSPRSGDLSVYWYQQSLDQGLQFLIQYYNGEERAKGNILERFSAQQFPDLHSELNLSSLELGDSALYFCASSLTDSSYNEQFFGPGTRLTVL.

This clone has a handful of counts. CDR3 sequence reads: CASSSSTYEQYF. The DNA of the CDR3 is TGCGCCAGCAGTTCATCAACTTACGAGCAGTACTTC. The rearrangement joins TRBV10-1 to TRBJ2-7; D is uncertain. Germline values: CDR1 WNHNN, CDR2 SYGVQD (reference sequence). Deletions cut 5 bases from V and 4 bases from J, with 9 bases between. CDR3 length equals 12 residues.

The chain uses TRBV7-9 and TRBJ2-7; 11 bases fit TRBD2. J was trimmed by 6 bases and V by 5 bases; bases with no gene match: 12. Germline values: CDR1 SEHNR, CDR2 FQNEAQ (reference sequence). The CDR3 spans 16 residues. Here the CDR3 reads CASSDSSGRSLFEQYF. The CDR3 DNA follows: TGTGCCAGCAGCGATTCTAGCGGGAGGAGTCTCTTCGAGCAGTACTTC.

On this clone itself: The same CDR3 also results from other DNA sequences found in this sample. The rearrangement joins TRBV5-1 to TRBJ2-7, with 8 bases identical to TRBD1. The CDR3 runs to 14 residues. The germline V gene has CDR1 SGHRS and CDR2 YFSETQ. After removal of 4 bases from V and 2 bases from J, the junction contained 5 bases not matched to a gene. The CDR3 is CASSPGTGPYEQYF. DNA of the CDR3: TGCGCCAGCAGCCCGGGGACAGGACCCTACGAGCAGTACTTC.

This clone was counted once. The J gene is TRBJ2-3, the V gene TRBV27; possible D gene TRBD2, 5 bases. CDR1 MNHEY and CDR2 SMNVEV come from the germline V gene (reference sequence). The V end was cut by 10 bases, the J end by 2 bases, with 16 bases between. The CDR3 loop spans 14 amino acids. The CDR3 reads CATFAAGDTDTQYF. The CDR3 region has the DNA TGTGCCACCTTTGCTGCGGGCGACACAGATACGCAGTATTTT.

The chain combines TRBV28 with TRBJ1-4; 9 bases are shared with TRBD1. The CDR3 is 15 residues long. The trim removed 4 bases at V and 6 bases at J, leaving 6 bases unmatched. CDR1 is MDHEN, CDR2 SYDVKM, per germline. The CDR3 protein is CASSSGTGWDEKLFF. CDR3 nucleotides: TGTGCCAGCAGTTCCGGGACAGGGTGGGATGAAAAACTGTTTTTT.

This clone has just one count. The V call is TRBV4-2, the J call TRBJ2-5; 7 positions agree with TRBD1. Losses at the gene ends were 4 bases for V and 1 base for J; bases not matched to a gene: 3. There are 14 residues in the CDR3. Per germline, CDR1 LGHNA and CDR2 YNFKEQ. The CDR3 loop reads CASSPDRVQETQYF. CDR3 nucleotide sequence: TGTGCCAGCAGCCCTGACAGGGTCCAAGAGACCCAGTACTTC.

The chain has TRBV2 and TRBJ1-5; D not resolved. V gave up 6 bases and J gave up 3 bases, with 21 bases separating them. Germline CDR1 is SNHLY and CDR2 is FYNNEI. This CDR3 spans 17 amino acids. CDR3 sequence reads: CASSLDLAGGINQPQHF. The DNA of the CDR3 is TGTGCCAGCAGCCTCGACCTGGCAGGTGGAATCAATCAGCCCCAGCATTTT.